The 28 T cell receptor beta chains presented below share a single source sample, sequenced in a study of blood T cell repertoires in COVID-19. Clones were read by immunoSEQ multiplex PCR, and TCRdb kept only the in-frame ones, dropping some. The sample has 250,000 to 350,000 clones, almost 90% seen once. The specimen was PBMCs or T cells enriched from blood (not recorded which). The source of these receptors is a woman aged 18 to 35 with acute COVID-19.

V and J are TRBV28 and TRBJ2-7; D gene unclear. The germline V gene encodes CDR1 MDHEN and CDR2 SYDVKM. Trimming shortened V by 9 bases and J by 0 bases, and 15 bases separated the two germline ends. The CDR3 is 14 residues long. DNA of the CDR3: TGTGCCAGAAGAACAGAAAGAAGCTCCTACGAGCAGTACTTC. This codes for CARRTERSSYEQYF.

V gene TRBV10-3 combines with J gene TRBJ2-1; 12 positions match TRBD2. V shed 8 bases and J 0 bases; nucleotides not matched to a gene: 11. The CDR3 totals 18 residues. Per the germline V gene, CDR1 is ENHRY and CDR2 is SYGVKD. The CDR3: CAIVLAGGSRSSYNEQFF. The CDR3 DNA follows: TGTGCCATCGTACTAGCGGGAGGCTCACGTAGCTCCTACAATGAGCAGTTCTTC.

This sequence joins TRBV6-5 and TRBJ2-3; 9 bases agree with TRBD1. V shed 6 bases and J 5 bases; nucleotides not matched to a gene: 9. The CDR3 loop spans 15 amino acids. CDR1 MNHEY and CDR2 SVGAGI come from the germline V gene. This CDR3 reads CASSLGQGMVDTQYF. DNA of the CDR3: TGTGCCAGCAGCTTAGGACAGGGGATGGTAGATACGCAGTATTTT.

This chain uses TRBV11-2 with TRBJ2-1; D is possibly TRBD2 (5 bases). This CDR3 contains 17 residues. CDR1 is SGHAT, CDR2 FQNNGV, per germline. Trimming left V 1 base short and J 2 bases short, with 15 bases between. CDR3 protein: CASSLVREQSPYNEQFF. The CDR3 nucleotides are TGTGCCAGCAGCTTAGTCCGGGAACAGAGTCCCTACAATGAGCAGTTCTTC.

The chain uses TRBV4-3 and TRBJ2-1; TRBD2 matches 8 bases. V lost 4 bases and J lost 9; bases outside the gene matches: 5. The CDR3 consists of 13 residues. Germline values: CDR1 LGHNA, CDR2 YSLEER. CDR3 in DNA: TGCGCCAGCAGCCTCCCCCTAGCGGGTGAGCAGTTCTTC. Translated: CASSLPLAGEQFF.

The rearrangement joins TRBV25-1 to TRBJ2-5; D ambiguous. The CDR3 loop spans 15 amino acids. V lost 5 bases and J lost 5, with 18 bases in between. Germline V CDR1 and CDR2: MGHDK, SYGVNS. DNA of the CDR3: TGTGCCAGCAGTCCCCGGAGCGAGGTTGGGGAGACCCAGTACTTC. Protein: CASSPRSEVGETQYF.

The chain uses TRBV1 and TRBJ2-1; the table's D gene call, TRBD2, was not cross checked with the DNA. TRBV1 corresponds to a pseudogene. The CDR3 runs 19 residues. The CDR3 sequence: CTSSQDFNGWDYSYNEQFF. Written as DNA, the CDR3 is TGCACCAGCAGCCAAGATTTTAATGGGTGGGACTACTCCTACAATGAGCAGTTCTTC.

This clone was picked up a small number of times. The V and J genes are TRBV5-5 and TRBJ2-2; TRBD2 might be the D (6 bases). Looked up from germline, CDR1 is SGHKS and CDR2 is YYEKEE (reference sequence). The CDR3 consists of 17 residues. V dropped 4 bases and J dropped 0 bases, with 16 bases sitting between them. For the CDR3, the DNA is TGTGCCAGCAGCACCGGGACTGCGTGGGCGAACACCGGGGAGCTGTTTTTT. Translating gives CASSTGTAWANTGELFF.

The chain employs TRBV6-5 and TRBJ1-1; tentatively, D is TRBD1 (6 bases). Germline CDR1 reads MNHEY; CDR2 reads SVGAGI. The length of the CDR3 is 14 residues. V shed 6 bases and J shed 0 bases, with 11 bases lying between them. The CDR3: CASRDDRLNTEAFF. CDR3 nucleotides: TGTGCCAGCAGGGACGACAGGTTGAACACTGAAGCTTTCTTT.

The J gene is TRBJ1-1, the V gene TRBV19, with a tentative D call TRBD1 (5 bases). Germline V CDR1 and CDR2: LNHDA, SQIVND (reference sequence). Trimming took 6 bases from V and 4 from J, leaving 18 bases between them. This CDR3 contains 15 residues. The CDR3 DNA sequence: TGTGCCAGTAGACCCCTACAGGATAAGACCACTGAAGCTTTCTTT. Translated: CASRPLQDKTTEAFF.

J is TRBJ1-3 and V is TRBV18, with D tentatively TRBD1 (5 bases). Trimming removed 6 bases at V and 9 bases at J, with 21 bases between. CDR3 length: 15 residues. Germline V CDR1 and CDR2: KGHSH, LQKENI. The CDR3 coding sequence is TGTGCCAGCTCCCCCACCCGGGGGGACGGTGGCACCATATATTTT. It translates to CASSPTRGDGGTIYF.

The V and J genes are TRBV7-8 and TRBJ1-1; possible D gene TRBD1, 6 bases. The germline gives CDR1 SGHVS, CDR2 FQNEAQ. The CDR3 covers 14 residues. Trimming took 4 bases from V and 0 from J, leaving 9 bases between them. The CDR3 nucleotides are TGTGCCAGCAGCTCCAGGACAGTGAACACTGAAGCTTTCTTT. It codes for CASSSRTVNTEAFF.

This sequence joins TRBV5-1 and TRBJ1-4; D might be TRBD1 (6 bases). Trimming took 0 bases from V and 7 from J, leaving 13 bases between them. The CDR3 sequence is 15 residues long. CDR1 and CDR2 from the germline V gene are SGHRS and YFSETQ. The CDR3 nucleotides read TGCGCCAGCAGCTTGGGGGCGAACAGGGCTGAAAAACTGTTTTTT. Protein sequence: CASSLGANRAEKLFF.

The CDR3: CASSARPDSGRSNEQFF. The CDR3 coding sequence is TGTGCCAGCAGTGCTCGACCGGATAGCGGGAGAAGCAATGAGCAGTTCTTC. The chain joins TRBV6-1 to TRBJ2-1; 9 bases fit TRBD2. The CDR3 totals 17 residues. The germline gives CDR1 MNHNS, CDR2 SASEGT. Trimming removed 4 bases from V and 6 bases from J; junction bases left unmatched: 13.

This rearrangement joins TRBV18 to TRBJ2-2; TRBD1 might be the D (5 bases). V was cut by 8 bases and J by 0 bases, with 13 bases left in between. Germline V gene lookup returns CDR1 KGHSH and CDR2 LQKENI. The CDR3 has 15 amino acids. CDR3 sequence reads: CASPRSGSNTGELFF. In DNA form, the CDR3 reads TGTGCCAGCCCCCGATCAGGGTCGAACACCGGGGAGCTGTTTTTT.

The V and J genes are TRBV4-2 and TRBJ2-1, with 11 bases that match TRBD2. Losses at the gene ends were 6 bases for V and 5 bases for J; bases not matched to a gene: 9. Germline V gene data show CDR1 as LGHNA and CDR2 as YNFKEQ. The CDR3 totals 16 residues. The CDR3 spells CASSSGTSGYNNEQFF. DNA for the CDR3: TGTGCCAGCAGTAGCGGGACTAGCGGTTACAACAATGAGCAGTTCTTC.

The rearrangement links TRBV30 to TRBJ1-5; D is unresolved. The CDR3 length is 14 residues. Germline loops: CDR1 GTSNPN, CDR2 SVGIG (reference sequence). The V and J ends lost 2 bases and 4 bases respectively, with 12 bases between them. The CDR3, as DNA: TGTGCCTGGAGTTATGGGGAGGAGAATCAGCCCCAGCATTTT. Amino acid sequence: CAWSYGEENQPQHF. The complete variable domain, with remaining parts taken from reference TRBV30 and TRBJ1-5, reads SQTIHQWPATLVQPVGSPLSLECTVEGTSNPNLYWYRQAAGRGLQLLFYSVGIGQISSEVPQNLSASRPQDRQFILSSKKLLLSDSGFYLCAWSYGEENQPQHFGDGTRLSIL.

J is TRBJ2-7 and V is TRBV6-1; the match to TRBD2 covers 10 bases. The CDR3 is 15 amino acids. The ends lost 1 base at V and 9 bases at J; junction bases unmatched: 9. Per the germline V gene, CDR1 is MNHNS and CDR2 is SASEGT. CDR3 residues: CASSEGTSGSLGQYF. As DNA, the CDR3 is TGTGCCAGCAGTGAAGGGACTAGCGGCTCCTTAGGGCAGTACTTC.

As regards this clone: The sample carries other DNA sequences with the same CDR3. V gene TRBV18 combines with J gene TRBJ2-7, with 13 bases that match TRBD2. V shed 3 bases, J shed 1 base, and the junction held 3 bases outside the gene matches. The length of the CDR3 is 16 residues. The germline CDR1 and CDR2 sequences are KGHSH and LQKENI. The CDR3 here is CASSPPGLAGSYEQYF. For the CDR3, the DNA is TGTGCCAGCTCACCGCCGGGACTAGCGGGATCCTACGAGCAGTACTTC.

V is TRBV5-1 and J is TRBJ2-1; D not certain. Trimming stripped 3 bases from V and 7 bases from J, with 11 bases between. CDR3 size: 13 residues. Per the germline V gene, CDR1 is SGHRS and CDR2 is YFSETQ. CDR3 in amino acids: CASSSEALNEQFF. CDR3 DNA sequence: TGCGCCAGCAGCTCCGAGGCCTTGAATGAGCAGTTCTTC.

A note on this clone: Distinct nucleotide sequences in the sample also encode this CDR3. The chain uses TRBV3-1 (or the pseudogene TRBV3-2) and TRBJ1-6; D is perhaps TRBD1 (6 bases). This CDR3 has 13 amino acids. The V end lost 5 bases, the J end lost 4 bases, and 6 bases lay between the germline ends. CDR1 is LGHDT and CDR2 is YNNKEL in the germline V gene (reference sequence). The CDR3 spells CASSDRYNSPLHF. Written as DNA, the CDR3 is TGTGCCAGCAGCGACAGGTATAATTCACCCCTCCACTTT.

The chain recombines TRBV7-2 with TRBJ2-6; D possibly corresponds to TRBD1 (5 bases). The germline V gene encodes CDR1 SGHTA and CDR2 FQGNSA. V was pared by 5 bases and J by 2 bases, with 19 bases between. The CDR3 covers 18 residues. The CDR3, as DNA: TGTGCCAGCAGCGACCAGGGTATTAGTGGGGCTGGGGCCAACGTCCTGACTTTC. It is translated as CASSDQGISGAGANVLTF.

This chain joins TRBV7-6 and TRBJ2-3; 12 bases are a match to TRBD2. The CDR3 covers 18 residues. Germline V lookup: CDR1 SGHVS, CDR2 FNYEAQ. V was pared by 1 base and J by 2 bases, with 7 bases of the junction left unmatched. The CDR3 DNA is TGTGCCAGCAGCTTAGATAGGACTAGCGGGAAGCACACAGATACGCAGTATTTT. Translated, it gives CASSLDRTSGKHTDTQYF.

This clone came up once. The chain employs TRBV14 and TRBJ2-5; 14 bases agree with TRBD2. CDR3 length: 18 amino acids. CDR1 is SGHDN and CDR2 is FVKESK in the germline V gene. J lost 6 bases, V lost 3 bases, and 12 bases had no gene match. The CDR3 sequence: CASSQHMGLAGDAKTQYF. CDR3 bases: TGTGCCAGCAGCCAGCATATGGGACTAGCGGGAGATGCAAAGACCCAGTACTTC.

The chain links TRBV10-3 to TRBJ2-3, with TRBD1 as a possible D gene (5 bases). Per germline, CDR1 ENHRY and CDR2 SYGVKD. This CDR3 is built from 18 residues. V was shortened by 2 bases and J by 3 bases, with 21 bases between the two germline ends. The CDR3 region has the DNA TGTGCCATCAGTGAGACCTCGCTCGCCTCAGGGTTAACAGATACGCAGTATTTT. It yields the protein CAISETSLASGLTDTQYF.

The chain employs TRBV28 and TRBJ2-2, with 9 bases identical to TRBD2. This CDR3 has 18 amino acids. Trimming at V came to 4 bases and at J to 1 base, leaving 10 bases not matched to a gene. Germline V CDR1 and CDR2: MDHEN, SYDVKM. CDR3: CASSSDPLAGVNTGELFF. As DNA, the CDR3 is TGTGCCAGCAGTTCCGACCCCTTAGCGGGAGTGAACACCGGGGAGCTGTTTTTT.

The gene calls are TRBV28 and TRBJ1-2, with D possibly being TRBD1 (5 bases). V was clipped by 2 bases and J by 4 bases, with 11 bases between them. This CDR3 has 14 residues. Germline lookup yields CDR1 MDHEN and CDR2 SYDVKM. The CDR3 sequence: CASSLGGTAYGYTF. The CDR3, as DNA: TGTGCCAGCAGTTTAGGGGGGACTGCCTATGGCTACACCTTC.

The V gene is TRBV18, the J gene TRBJ2-1, with D maybe TRBD1 (6 bases). There are 13 residues in the CDR3. V was cut by 6 bases and J by 5 bases, with 11 bases left in between. Germline V CDR1 and CDR2: KGHSH, LQKENI. In nucleotides, the CDR3 is TGTGCCAGCTCGCCCAGGGGAGACAATGAGCAGTTCTTC. Residues: CASSPRGDNEQFF. The complete variable domain, with remaining parts taken from reference TRBV18 and TRBJ2-1, reads NAGVMQNPRHLVRRRGQEARLRCSPMKGHSHVYWYRQLPEEGLKFMVYLQKENIIDESGMPKERFSAEFPKEGPSILRIQQVVRGDSAAYFCASSPRGDNEQFFGPGTRLTVL.